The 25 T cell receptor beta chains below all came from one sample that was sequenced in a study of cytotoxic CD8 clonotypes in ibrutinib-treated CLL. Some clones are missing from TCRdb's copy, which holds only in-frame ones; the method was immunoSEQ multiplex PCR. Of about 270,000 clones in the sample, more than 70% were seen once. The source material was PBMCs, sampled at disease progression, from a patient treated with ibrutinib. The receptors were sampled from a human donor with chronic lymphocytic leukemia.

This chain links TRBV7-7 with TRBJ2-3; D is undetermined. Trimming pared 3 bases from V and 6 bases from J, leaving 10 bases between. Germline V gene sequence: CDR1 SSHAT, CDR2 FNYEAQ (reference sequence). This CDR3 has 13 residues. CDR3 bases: TGTGCCAGCAGCTTGAGTTATCAGGATACGCAGTATTTT. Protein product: CASSLSYQDTQYF.

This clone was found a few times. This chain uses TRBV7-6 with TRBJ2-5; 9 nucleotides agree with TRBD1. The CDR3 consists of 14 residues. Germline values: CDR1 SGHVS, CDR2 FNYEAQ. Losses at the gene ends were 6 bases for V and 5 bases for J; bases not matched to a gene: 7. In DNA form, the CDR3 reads TGTGCCAGCAGACCAACAGGGGGCCGGGAGACCCAGTACTTC. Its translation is CASRPTGGRETQYF.

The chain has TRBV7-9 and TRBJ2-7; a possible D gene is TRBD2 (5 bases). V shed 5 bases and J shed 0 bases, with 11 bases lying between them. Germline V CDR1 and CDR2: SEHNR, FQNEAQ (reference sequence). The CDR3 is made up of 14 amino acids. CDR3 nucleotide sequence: TGTGCCAGCAGCGGACGACTAAGCTCCTACGAGCAGTACTTC. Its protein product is CASSGRLSSYEQYF. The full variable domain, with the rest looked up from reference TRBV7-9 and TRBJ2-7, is DTGVSQNPRHKITKRGQNVTFRCDPISEHNRLYWYRQTLGQGPEFLTYFQNEAQLEKSRLLSDRFSAERPKGSFSTLEIQRTEQGDSAMYLCASSGRLSSYEQYFGPGTRLTVT.

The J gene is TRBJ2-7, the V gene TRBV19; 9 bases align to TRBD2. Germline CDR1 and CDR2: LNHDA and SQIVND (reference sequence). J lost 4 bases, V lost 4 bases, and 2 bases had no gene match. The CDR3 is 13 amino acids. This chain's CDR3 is CASSKAGGYEQYF. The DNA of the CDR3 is TGTGCCAGTAGTAAGGCGGGGGGGTACGAGCAGTACTTC.

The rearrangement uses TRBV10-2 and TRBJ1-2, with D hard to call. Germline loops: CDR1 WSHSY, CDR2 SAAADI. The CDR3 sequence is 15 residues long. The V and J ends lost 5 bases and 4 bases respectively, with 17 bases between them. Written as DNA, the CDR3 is TGCGCCAGCAGTTTTCAGGTCCCCTTGAGCTATGGCTACACCTTC. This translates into CASSFQVPLSYGYTF.

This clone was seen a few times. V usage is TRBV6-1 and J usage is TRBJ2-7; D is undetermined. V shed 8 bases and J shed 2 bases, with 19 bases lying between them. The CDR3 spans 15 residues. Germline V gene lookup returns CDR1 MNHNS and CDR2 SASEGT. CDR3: CASGRGAGDPYEQYF. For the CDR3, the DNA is TGTGCCAGCGGCCGTGGTGCAGGCGACCCCTACGAGCAGTACTTC.

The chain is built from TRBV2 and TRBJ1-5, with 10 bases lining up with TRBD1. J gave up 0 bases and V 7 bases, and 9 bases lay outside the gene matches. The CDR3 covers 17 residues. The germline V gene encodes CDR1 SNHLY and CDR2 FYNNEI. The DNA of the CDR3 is TGTGCCAGCAAAGGAGGGGACAGGGGATATAGCAATCAGCCCCAGCATTTT. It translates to CASKGGDRGYSNQPQHF.

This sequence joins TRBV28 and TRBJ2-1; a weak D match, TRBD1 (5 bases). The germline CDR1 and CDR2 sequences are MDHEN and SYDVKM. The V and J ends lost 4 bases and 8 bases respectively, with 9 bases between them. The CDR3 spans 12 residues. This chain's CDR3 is CASSWGRDEQFF. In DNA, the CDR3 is TGTGCCAGCAGTTGGGGCAGGGATGAGCAGTTCTTC.

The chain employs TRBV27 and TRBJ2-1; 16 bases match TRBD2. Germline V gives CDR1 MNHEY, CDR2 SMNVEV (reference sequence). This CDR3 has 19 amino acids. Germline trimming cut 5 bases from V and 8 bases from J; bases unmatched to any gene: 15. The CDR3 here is CASSPFPGLAGGLLDEQFF. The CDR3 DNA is TGTGCCAGCAGTCCCTTCCCGGGACTAGCGGGAGGGCTATTAGATGAGCAGTTCTTC.

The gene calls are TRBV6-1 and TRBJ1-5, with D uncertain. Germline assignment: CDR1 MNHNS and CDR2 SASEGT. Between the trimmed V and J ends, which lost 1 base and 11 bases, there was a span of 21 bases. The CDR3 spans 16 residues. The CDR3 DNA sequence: TGTGCCAGCAGTGAAGAGGGCCCATACACTTTAATGGCCCAGCATTTT. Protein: CASSEEGPYTLMAQHF.

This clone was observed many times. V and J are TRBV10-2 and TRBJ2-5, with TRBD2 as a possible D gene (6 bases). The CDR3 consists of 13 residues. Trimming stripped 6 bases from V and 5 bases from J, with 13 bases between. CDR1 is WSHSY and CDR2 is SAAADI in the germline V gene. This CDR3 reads CASRLAGGETQYF. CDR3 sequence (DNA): TGCGCCAGCAGACTAGCCGGAGGGGAGACCCAGTACTTC.

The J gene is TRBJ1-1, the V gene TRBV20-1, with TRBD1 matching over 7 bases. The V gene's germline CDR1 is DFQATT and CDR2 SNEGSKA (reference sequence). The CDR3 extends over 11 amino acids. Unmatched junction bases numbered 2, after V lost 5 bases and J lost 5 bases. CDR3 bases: TGCAGTGCTCCACAGGGGACTGAAGCTTTCTTT. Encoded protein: CSAPQGTEAFF.

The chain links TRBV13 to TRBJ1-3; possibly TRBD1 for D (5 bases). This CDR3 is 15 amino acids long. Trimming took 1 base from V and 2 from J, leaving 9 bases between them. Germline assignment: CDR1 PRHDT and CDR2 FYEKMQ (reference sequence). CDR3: CASSLAGSAGNTIYF. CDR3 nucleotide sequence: TGTGCCAGCAGCTTAGCAGGGTCGGCTGGAAACACCATATATTTT.

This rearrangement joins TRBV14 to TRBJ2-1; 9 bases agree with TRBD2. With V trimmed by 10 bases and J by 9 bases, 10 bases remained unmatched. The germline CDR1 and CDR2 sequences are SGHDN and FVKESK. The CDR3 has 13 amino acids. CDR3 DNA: TGTGCCACCGGTCTCAGCGGGAGGAGTGAGCAGTTCTTC. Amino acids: CATGLSGRSEQFF.

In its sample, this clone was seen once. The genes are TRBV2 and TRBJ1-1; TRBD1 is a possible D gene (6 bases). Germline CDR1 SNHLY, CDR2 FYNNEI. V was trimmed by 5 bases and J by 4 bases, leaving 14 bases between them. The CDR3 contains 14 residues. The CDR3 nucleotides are TGTGCCAGCAGTCCGGACAGCGGCGGCACTGAAGCTTTCTTT. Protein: CASSPDSGGTEAFF.

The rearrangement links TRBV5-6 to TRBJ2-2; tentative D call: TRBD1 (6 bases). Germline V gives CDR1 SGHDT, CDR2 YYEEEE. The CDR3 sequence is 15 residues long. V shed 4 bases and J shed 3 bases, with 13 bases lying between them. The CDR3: CASSRLDRYTGELFF. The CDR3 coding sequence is TGTGCCAGCAGCAGGCTGGACAGATACACCGGGGAGCTGTTTTTT.

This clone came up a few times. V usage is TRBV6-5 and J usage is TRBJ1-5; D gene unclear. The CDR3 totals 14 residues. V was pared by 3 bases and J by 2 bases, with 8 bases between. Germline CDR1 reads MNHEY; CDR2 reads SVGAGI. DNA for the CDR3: TGTGCCAGCAGTTATGGGGAAGGCAATCAGCCCCAGCATTTT. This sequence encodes CASSYGEGNQPQHF.

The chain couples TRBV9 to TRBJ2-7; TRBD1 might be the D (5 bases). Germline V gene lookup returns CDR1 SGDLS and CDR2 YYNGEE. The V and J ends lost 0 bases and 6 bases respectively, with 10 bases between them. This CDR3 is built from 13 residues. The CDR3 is CASSVADSGEQYF. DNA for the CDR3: TGTGCCAGCAGCGTAGCAGACAGTGGCGAGCAGTACTTC.

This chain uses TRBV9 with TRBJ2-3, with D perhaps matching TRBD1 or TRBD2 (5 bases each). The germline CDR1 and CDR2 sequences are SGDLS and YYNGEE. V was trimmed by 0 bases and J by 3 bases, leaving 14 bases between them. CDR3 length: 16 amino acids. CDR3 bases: TGTGCCAGCAGCGTAGCGGGTGGGACGGGGACAGATACGCAGTATTTT. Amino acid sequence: CASSVAGGTGTDTQYF. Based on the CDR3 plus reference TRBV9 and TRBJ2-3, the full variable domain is DSGVTQTPKHLITATGQRVTLRCSPRSGDLSVYWYQQSLDQGLQFLIQYYNGEERAKGNILERFSAQQFPDLHSELNLSSLELGDSALYFCASSVAGGTGTDTQYFGPGTRLTVL.

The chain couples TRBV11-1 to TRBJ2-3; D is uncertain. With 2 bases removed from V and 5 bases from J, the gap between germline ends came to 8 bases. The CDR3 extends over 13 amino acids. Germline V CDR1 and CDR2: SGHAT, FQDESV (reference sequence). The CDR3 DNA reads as TGTGCCAGCAGCTTAAGTGTTGGAGATACGCAGTATTTT. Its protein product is CASSLSVGDTQYF. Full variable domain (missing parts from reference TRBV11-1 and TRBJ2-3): EAEVAQSPRYKITEKSQAVAFWCDPISGHATLYWYRQILGQGPELLVQFQDESVVDDSQLPKDRFSAERLKGVDSTLKIQPAELGDSAMYLCASSLSVGDTQYFGPGTRLTVL.

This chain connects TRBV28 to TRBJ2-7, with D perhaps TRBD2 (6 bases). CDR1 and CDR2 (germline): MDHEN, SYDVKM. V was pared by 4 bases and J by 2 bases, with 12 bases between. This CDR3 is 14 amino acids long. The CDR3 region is CASSSPGATYEQYF. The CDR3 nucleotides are TGTGCCAGCAGTTCCCCGGGAGCCACCTACGAGCAGTACTTC. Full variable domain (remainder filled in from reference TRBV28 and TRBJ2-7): DVKVTQSSRYLVKRTGEKVFLECVQDMDHENMFWYRQDPGLGLRLIYFSYDVKMKEKGDIPEGYSVSREKKERFSLILESASTNQTSMYLCASSSPGATYEQYFGPGTRLTVT.

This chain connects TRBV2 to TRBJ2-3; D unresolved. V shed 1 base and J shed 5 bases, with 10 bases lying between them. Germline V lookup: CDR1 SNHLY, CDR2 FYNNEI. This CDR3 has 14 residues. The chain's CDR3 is CASSEDVRGDTQYF. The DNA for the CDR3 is TGTGCCAGCAGTGAAGACGTCAGAGGAGATACGCAGTATTTT. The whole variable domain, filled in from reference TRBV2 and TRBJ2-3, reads EPEVTQTPSHQVTQMGQEVILRCVPISNHLYFYWYRQILGQKVEFLVSFYNNEISEKSEIFDDQFSVERPDGSNFTLKIRSTKLEDSAMYFCASSEDVRGDTQYFGPGTRLTVL.

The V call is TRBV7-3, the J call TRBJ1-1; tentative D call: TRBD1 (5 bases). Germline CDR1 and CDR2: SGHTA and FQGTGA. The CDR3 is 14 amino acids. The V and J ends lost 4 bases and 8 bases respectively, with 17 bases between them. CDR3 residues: CASSSTARLGEAFF. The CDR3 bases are TGTGCCAGCAGCTCGACAGCGCGACTTGGCGAAGCTTTCTTT. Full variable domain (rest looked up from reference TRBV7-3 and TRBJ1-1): GAGVSQTPSNKVTEKGKYVELRCDPISGHTALYWYRQSLGQGPEFLIYFQGTGAADDSGLPNDRFFAVRPEGSVSTLKIQRTERGDSAVYLCASSSTARLGEAFFGQGTRLTVV.

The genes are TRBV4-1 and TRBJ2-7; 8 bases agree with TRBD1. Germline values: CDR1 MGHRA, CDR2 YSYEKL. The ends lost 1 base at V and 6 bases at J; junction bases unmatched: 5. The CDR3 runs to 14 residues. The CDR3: CASSQGQGFSEQYF. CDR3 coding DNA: TGCGCCAGCAGCCAAGGACAGGGGTTCTCCGAGCAGTACTTC.

In DNA, the CDR3 is TGTGCCAGCAGCGTAACTTCCACTGAAGCTTTCTTT. It translates to CASSVTSTEAFF. The genes are TRBV11-2 and TRBJ1-1; no clear D gene. The CDR3 covers 12 residues. The V end lost 5 bases, the J end lost 4 bases, and 8 bases lay between the germline ends. The germline V gene encodes CDR1 SGHAT and CDR2 FQNNGV.